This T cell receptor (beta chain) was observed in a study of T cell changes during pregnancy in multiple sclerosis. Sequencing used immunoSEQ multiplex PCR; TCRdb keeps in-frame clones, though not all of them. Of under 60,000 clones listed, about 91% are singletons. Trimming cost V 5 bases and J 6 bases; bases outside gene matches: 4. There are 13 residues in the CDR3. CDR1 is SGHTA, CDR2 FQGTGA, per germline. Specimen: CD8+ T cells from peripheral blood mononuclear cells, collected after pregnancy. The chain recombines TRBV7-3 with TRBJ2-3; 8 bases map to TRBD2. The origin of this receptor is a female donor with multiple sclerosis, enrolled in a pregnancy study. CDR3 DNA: TGTGCCAGCAGCGCGCCGGGGGGGGATACGCAGTATTTT. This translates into CASSAPGGDTQYF. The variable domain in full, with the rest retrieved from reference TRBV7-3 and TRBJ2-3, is GAGVSQTPSNKVTEKGKYVELRCDPISGHTALYWYRQSLGQGPEFLIYFQGTGAADDSGLPNDRFFAVRPEGSVSTLKIQRTERGDSAVYLCASSAPGGDTQYFGPGTRLTVL.